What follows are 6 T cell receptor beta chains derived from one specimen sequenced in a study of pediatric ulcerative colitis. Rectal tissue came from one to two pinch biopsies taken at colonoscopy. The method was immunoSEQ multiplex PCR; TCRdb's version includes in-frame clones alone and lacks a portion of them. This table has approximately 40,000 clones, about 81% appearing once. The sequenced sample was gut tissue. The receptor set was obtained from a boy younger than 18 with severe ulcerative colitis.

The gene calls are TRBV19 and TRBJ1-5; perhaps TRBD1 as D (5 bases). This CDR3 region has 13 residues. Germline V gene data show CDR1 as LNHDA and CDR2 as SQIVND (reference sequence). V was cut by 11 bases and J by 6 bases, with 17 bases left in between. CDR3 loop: CASSQGSFQPQHF. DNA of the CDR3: TGTGCCTCTTCCCAGGGCTCTTTTCAGCCCCAGCATTTT.

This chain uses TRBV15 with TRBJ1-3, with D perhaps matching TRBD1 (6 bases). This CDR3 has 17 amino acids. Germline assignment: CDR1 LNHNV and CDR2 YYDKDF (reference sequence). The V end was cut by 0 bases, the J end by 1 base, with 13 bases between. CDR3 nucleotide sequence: TGTGCCACCAGCAGAGACGCCCCAGGGGCGTCTGGAAACACCATATATTTT. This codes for CATSRDAPGASGNTIYF. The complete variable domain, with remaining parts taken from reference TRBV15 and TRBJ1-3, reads DAMVIQNPRYQVTQFGKPVTLSCSQTLNHNVMYWYQQKSSQAPKLLFHYYDKDFNNEADTPDNFQSRRPNTSFCFLDIRSPGLGDTAMYLCATSRDAPGASGNTIYFGEGSWLTVV.

CDR3 bases: TGTGCCAGCAGTGAAGCTGTCCCCGGGGTCTACAATGAGCAGTTCTTC. It yields the protein CASSEAVPGVYNEQFF. This chain connects TRBV6-1 to TRBJ2-1, with D perhaps TRBD2 (5 bases). V was trimmed by 0 bases and J by 3 bases, leaving 12 bases between them. The CDR3 is 16 amino acids. Germline V lookup: CDR1 MNHNS, CDR2 SASEGT.

CDR3 amino acids: CASSLGTRSTDTQYF. In nucleotides, the CDR3 is TGCGCCAGCAGCTTGGGGACCCGTAGCACAGATACGCAGTATTTT. The chain links TRBV5-1 to TRBJ2-3; the D is unclear. Trimming pared 0 bases from V and 0 bases from J, leaving 8 bases between. Germline lookup yields CDR1 SGHRS and CDR2 YFSETQ. The CDR3 totals 15 residues.

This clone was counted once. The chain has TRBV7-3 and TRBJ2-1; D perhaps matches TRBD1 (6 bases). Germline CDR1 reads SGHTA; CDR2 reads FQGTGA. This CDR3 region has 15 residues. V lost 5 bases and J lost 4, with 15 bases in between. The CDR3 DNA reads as TGTGCCAGCAGCCCGGCACAGGGAATGTACAATGAGCAGTTCTTC. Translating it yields CASSPAQGMYNEQFF.

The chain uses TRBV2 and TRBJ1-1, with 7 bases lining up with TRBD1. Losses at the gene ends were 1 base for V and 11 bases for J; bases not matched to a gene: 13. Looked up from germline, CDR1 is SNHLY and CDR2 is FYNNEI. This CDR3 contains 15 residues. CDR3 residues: CASSEGGGETLEAFF. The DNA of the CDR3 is TGTGCCAGCAGTGAAGGAGGGGGCGAAACCCTTGAGGCTTTCTTT.